This is a list of T cell receptor beta chains from one sample in a study of blood T cells in healthy people across ages. Each CDR3 protein is one row after TCRdb ran MiXCR on the 5' RACE reads. The sample includes approximately 2,000,000 distinct CDR3 sequences, 39% of them seen just once. The sequenced sample was blood. The receptors come from a human donor in good health. Each CDR3 is given without its conserved first and last residue. The order of the fields is D gene, V gene, J gene, CDR3 protein. A D gene is named only where the DNA matches it firmly.

TRBD1	TRBV29-1	TRBJ1-5	SVVDRGLGQPQH
TRBD2	TRBV20-1	TRBJ2-7	SARAGGFSYEQY
.	TRBV7-2	TRBJ2-7	ASSMQTGTAYEQY
TRBD1	TRBV2	TRBJ1-1	ASRGRGEFF
TRBD2	TRBV7-8	TRBJ2-1	AGSWTSLGVNEQF
TRBD2	TRBV7-2	TRBJ2-1	ASSTWTSGGNEQF
.	TRBV20-1	TRBJ1-2	SAGGPDGQYYGYT
.	TRBV20-1	TRBJ1-1	SARDRGTTEAF
TRBD2	TRBV29-1	TRBJ2-1	SVGGLADHNEQF
.	TRBV12-3/TRBV12-4	TRBJ2-6	ASSITVRSAGANVLT
TRBD1	TRBV6-2/TRBV6-3	TRBJ2-3	ASSRTSGTGGYPDTQY
TRBD1	TRBV6-1	TRBJ1-2	ATRTGGNYGYT
.	TRBV5-1	TRBJ2-1	ASSLGLNTYNEQF
.	TRBV10-3	TRBJ2-2	AISELATGELF
.	TRBV6-5	TRBJ2-5	ASSYSADTLSETQY
TRBD1	TRBV29-1	TRBJ2-7	SVEDRESYEQY
.	TRBV6-5	TRBJ1-6	ASSQPSSPLH
TRBD2	TRBV20-1	TRBJ2-1	SASKGTSGYNEQF
.	TRBV20-1	.	SAKKGATYEQY
TRBD1	TRBV10-3	TRBJ1-5	AISESKGTGGQPQH
TRBD2	TRBV6-5	TRBJ2-1	ASSYRLAGEYNEQF
.	TRBV27	TRBJ1-2	ASSTLRGRGDGYT
TRBD1	TRBV7-9	TRBJ1-2	ASSFGTGGSPYGYT
.	TRBV29-1	TRBJ1-4	SAVQGLATNEKLF
.	TRBV6-1	TRBJ1-1	ASIPGAVDTEAF
.	TRBV10-3	TRBJ2-1	AIRVSDEQF
TRBD1	TRBV5-1	.	ASSALGQGGEQY
TRBD2	TRBV27	TRBJ2-1	ASSFFGGGNEQF
.	TRBV5-1	TRBJ2-5	ASTLRRGPQETQY
TRBD1	TRBV5-6	TRBJ1-2	ASSLLMGQGNYGYT
TRBD2	TRBV20-1	TRBJ2-2	SARVGGGNTGELF
.	TRBV20-1	TRBJ1-4	SAALPGFNEKLF
.	TRBV7-2	.	DSSSTPAYDGSYEQY
.	TRBV5-1	TRBJ2-5	ASSSSPGAYKGETQY
.	TRBV7-2	TRBJ2-7	ASSLSAGNSYEQY
TRBD2	TRBV20-1	TRBJ2-3	SAKRRGGTDTQY
.	TRBV12-3/TRBV12-4	TRBJ2-7	ASSLTAGLTYEQY
TRBD1	TRBV4-1	TRBJ1-6	ASSQVGTAKELH
.	TRBV2	TRBJ1-4	ASSEGVSGEKLF
TRBD1	TRBV6-5	TRBJ1-5	ASSYRKRKDRASNQPQH
TRBD2	TRBV5-5	TRBJ2-1	ASSFSGRGGSISYNEQF
.	TRBV27	TRBJ1-2	ASSQSGLANYGYT
.	TRBV6-1	TRBJ1-5	ASSREKTYQPQH
.	TRBV28	TRBJ2-3	ASGGSSSTDTQY
TRBD1	TRBV20-1	TRBJ1-4	SARSPFGQGKLF
TRBD1	TRBV2	TRBJ1-2	ASRGDSFYGYT
.	TRBV2	TRBJ1-6	ASKSGGGPYSPLH
.	TRBV10-3	TRBJ2-5	AISGMEGALQETQY
.	TRBV2	TRBJ2-5	ASRPDRFRETQY
.	TRBV6-2/TRBV6-3	TRBJ2-2	ASSYYPGGGGEPF
.	TRBV4-3	TRBJ1-1	ASSQVWGVNTEAF
.	TRBV2	TRBJ1-5	ASSEEGPRESPQH
.	TRBV9	TRBJ2-1	ASNDRVFGEQF
.	TRBV7-2	TRBJ2-1	ASSSSGPYSDEQF
.	TRBV7-8	TRBJ1-6	ASKTRGFDSPLH
TRBD2	TRBV5-6	TRBJ2-3	ASRLAGADTQY
.	TRBV12-3/TRBV12-4	TRBJ2-3	ASSPHSPDTDTQY
.	TRBV10-3	TRBJ1-2	AISEATVGYT
.	TRBV2	TRBJ1-1	ASKGIEAF